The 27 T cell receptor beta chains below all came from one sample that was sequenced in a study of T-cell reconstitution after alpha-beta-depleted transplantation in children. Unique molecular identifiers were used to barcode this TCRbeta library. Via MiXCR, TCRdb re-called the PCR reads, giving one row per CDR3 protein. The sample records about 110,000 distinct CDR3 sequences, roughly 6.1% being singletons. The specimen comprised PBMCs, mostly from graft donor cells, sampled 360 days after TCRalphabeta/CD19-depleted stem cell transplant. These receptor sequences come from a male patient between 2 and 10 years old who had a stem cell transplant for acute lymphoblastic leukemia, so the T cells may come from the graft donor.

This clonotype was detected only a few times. The CDR3 coding sequence is TGTGCCAGCAGTTGGGCTAGCGGGAGAAAATACGAGCAGTACTTC. Translation: CASSWASGRKYEQYF. The gene calls are TRBV27 and TRBJ2-7; 10 bases fit TRBD2. V lost 4 bases and J lost 4; bases outside the gene matches: 7. Germline loops: CDR1 MNHEY, CDR2 SMNVEV (reference sequence). The CDR3 consists of 15 residues.

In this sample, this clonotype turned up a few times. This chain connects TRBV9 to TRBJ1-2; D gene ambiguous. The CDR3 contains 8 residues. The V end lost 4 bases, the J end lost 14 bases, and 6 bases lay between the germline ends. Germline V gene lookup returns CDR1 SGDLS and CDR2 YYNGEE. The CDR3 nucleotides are TGTGCCAGCAGCCCTGAGACCTTC. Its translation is CASSPETF.

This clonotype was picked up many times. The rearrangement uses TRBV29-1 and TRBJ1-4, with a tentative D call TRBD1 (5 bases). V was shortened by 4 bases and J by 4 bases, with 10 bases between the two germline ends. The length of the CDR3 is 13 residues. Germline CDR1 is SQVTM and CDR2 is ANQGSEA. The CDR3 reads CSVGYRLNEKLFF. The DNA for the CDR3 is TGCAGCGTTGGGTACAGGCTTAATGAAAAACTGTTTTTT.

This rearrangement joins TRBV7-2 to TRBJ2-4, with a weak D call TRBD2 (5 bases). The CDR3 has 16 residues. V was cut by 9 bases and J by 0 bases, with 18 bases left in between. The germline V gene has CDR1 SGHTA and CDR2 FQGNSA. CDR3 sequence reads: CARGPDGGLAKNIQYF. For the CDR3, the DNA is TGTGCCAGGGGCCCTGATGGAGGACTAGCCAAAAACATTCAGTACTTC.

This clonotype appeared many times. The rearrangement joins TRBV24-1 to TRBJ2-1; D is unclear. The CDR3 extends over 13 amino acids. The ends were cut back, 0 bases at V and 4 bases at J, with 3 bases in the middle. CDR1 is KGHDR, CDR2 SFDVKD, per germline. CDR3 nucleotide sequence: TGTGCCACCAGTGATTTGGGTTACAATGAGCAGTTCTTC. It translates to CATSDLGYNEQFF.

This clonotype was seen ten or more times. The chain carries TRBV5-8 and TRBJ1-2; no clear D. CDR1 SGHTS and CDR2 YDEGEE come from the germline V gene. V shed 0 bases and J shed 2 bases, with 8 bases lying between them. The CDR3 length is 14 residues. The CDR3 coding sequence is TGTGCCAGCAGCTTGGACCTCATCAACTATGGCTACACCTTC. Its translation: CASSLDLINYGYTF. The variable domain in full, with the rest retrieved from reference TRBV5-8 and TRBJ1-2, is EAGVTQSPTHLIKTRGQQATLRCSPISGHTSVYWYQQALGLGLQFLLWYDEGEERNRGNFPPRFSGRQFPNYSSELNVNALELEDSALYLCASSLDLINYGYTFGSGTRLTVV.

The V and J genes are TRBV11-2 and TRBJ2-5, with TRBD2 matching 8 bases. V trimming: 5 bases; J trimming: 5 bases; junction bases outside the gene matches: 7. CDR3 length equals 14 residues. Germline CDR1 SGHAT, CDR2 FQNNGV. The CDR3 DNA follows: TGTGCCAGCAGCGCAGGGGCTAGCGGGGAGACCCAGTACTTC. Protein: CASSAGASGETQYF.

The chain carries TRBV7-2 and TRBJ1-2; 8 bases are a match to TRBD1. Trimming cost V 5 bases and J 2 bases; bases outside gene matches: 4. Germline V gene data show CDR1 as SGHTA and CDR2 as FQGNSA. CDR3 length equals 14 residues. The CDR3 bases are TGTGCCAGCAGCCTGGACAGGGTCAACTATGGCTACACCTTC. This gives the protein CASSLDRVNYGYTF. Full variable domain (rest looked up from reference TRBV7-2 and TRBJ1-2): GAGVSQSPSNKVTEKGKDVELRCDPISGHTALYWYRQSLGQGLEFLIYFQGNSAPDKSGLPSDRFSAERTGGSVSTLTIQRTQQEDSAVYLCASSLDRVNYGYTFGSGTRLTVV.

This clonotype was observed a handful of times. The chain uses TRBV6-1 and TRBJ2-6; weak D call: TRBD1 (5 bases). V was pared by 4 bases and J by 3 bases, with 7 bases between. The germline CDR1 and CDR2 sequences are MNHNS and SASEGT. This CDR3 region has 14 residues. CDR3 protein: CASSAGLGANVLTF. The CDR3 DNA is TGTGCCAGCAGTGCAGGGCTTGGGGCCAACGTCCTGACTTTC.

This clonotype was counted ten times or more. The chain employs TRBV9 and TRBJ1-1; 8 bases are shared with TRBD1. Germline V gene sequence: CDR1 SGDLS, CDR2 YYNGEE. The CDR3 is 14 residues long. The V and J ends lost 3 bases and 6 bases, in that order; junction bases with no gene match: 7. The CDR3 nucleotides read TGTGCCAGCAGCGCAACAGGGGGTAAAGCTGAAGCTTTCTTT. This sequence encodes CASSATGGKAEAFF.

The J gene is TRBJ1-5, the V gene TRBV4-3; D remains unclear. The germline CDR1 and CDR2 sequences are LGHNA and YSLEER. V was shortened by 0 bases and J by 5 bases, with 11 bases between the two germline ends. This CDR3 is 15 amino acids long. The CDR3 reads CASSQDRYGDQPQHF. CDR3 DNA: TGCGCCAGCAGCCAAGATCGTTATGGGGATCAGCCCCAGCATTTT.

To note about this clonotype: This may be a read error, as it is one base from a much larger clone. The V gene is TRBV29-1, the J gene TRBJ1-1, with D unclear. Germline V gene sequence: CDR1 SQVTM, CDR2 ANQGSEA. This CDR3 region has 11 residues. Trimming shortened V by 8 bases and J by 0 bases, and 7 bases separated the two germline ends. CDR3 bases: TGCAGCACCACTTTGAACACTGAAGCTTTCTTT. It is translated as CSTTLNTEAFF.

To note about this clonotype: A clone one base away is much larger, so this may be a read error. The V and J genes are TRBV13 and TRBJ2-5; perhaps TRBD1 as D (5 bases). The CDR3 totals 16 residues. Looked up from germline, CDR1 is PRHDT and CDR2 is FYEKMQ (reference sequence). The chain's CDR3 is CASSSPPAGPEEIQYF. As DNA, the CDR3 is TGTGCCAGCAGCTCACCACCAGCAGGGCCGGAAGAGATCCAGTACTTC.

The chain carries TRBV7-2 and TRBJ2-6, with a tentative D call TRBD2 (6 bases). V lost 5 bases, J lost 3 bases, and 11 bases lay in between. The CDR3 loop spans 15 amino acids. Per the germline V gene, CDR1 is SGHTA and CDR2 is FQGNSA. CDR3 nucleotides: TGTGCCAGCAGCGCGGGAAAGGGTGGGGCCAACGTCCTGACTTTC. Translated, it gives CASSAGKGGANVLTF.

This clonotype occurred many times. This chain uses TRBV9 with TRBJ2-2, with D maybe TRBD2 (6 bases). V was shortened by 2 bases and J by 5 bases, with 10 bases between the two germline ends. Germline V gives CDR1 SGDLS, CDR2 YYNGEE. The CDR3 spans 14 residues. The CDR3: CASSVVEGTGELFF. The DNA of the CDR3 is TGTGCCAGCAGCGTGGTGGAGGGAACCGGGGAGCTGTTTTTT.

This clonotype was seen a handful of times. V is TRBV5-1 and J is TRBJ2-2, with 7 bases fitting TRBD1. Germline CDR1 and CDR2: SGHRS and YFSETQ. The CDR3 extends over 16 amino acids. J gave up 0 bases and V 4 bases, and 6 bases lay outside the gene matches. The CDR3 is CASSLSGTANTGELFF. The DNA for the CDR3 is TGCGCCAGCAGCCTATCCGGGACAGCGAACACCGGGGAGCTGTTTTTT.

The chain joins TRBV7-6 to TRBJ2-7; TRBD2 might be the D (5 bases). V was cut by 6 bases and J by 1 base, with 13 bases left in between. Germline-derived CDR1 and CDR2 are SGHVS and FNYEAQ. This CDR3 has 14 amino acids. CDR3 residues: CASRSRPGSYEQYF. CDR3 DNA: TGTGCCAGCAGATCTAGGCCGGGATCCTACGAGCAGTACTTC.

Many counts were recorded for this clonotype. The CDR3 DNA is TGTGCCAGCAGCTTAGCGCCAAGTGGAAGCTCCTACAATGAGCAGTTCTTC. Amino acids: CASSLAPSGSSYNEQFF. This rearrangement joins TRBV7-2 to TRBJ2-1; no reliable D call. CDR1 SGHTA and CDR2 FQGNSA come from the germline V gene. V was clipped by 0 bases and J by 0 bases, with 12 bases between them. The CDR3 length is 17 residues.

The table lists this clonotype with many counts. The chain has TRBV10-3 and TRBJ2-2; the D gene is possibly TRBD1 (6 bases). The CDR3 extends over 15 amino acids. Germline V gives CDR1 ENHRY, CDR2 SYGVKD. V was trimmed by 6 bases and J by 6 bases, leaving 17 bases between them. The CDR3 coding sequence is TGTGCCATCAGGACCAAACAGGGTCGGGCCGGGGAGCTGTTTTTT. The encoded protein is CAIRTKQGRAGELFF.

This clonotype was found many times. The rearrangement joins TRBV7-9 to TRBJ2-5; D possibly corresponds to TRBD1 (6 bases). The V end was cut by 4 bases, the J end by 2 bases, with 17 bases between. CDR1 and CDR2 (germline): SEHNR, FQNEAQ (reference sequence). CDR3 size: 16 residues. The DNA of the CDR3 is TGTGCCAGCAGCTGGGGACACAAAAAGATACAAGAGACCCAGTACTTC. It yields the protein CASSWGHKKIQETQYF.

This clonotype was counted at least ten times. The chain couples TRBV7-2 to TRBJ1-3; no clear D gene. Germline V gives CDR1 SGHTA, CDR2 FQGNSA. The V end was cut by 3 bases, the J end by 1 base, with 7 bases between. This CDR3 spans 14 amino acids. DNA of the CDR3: TGTGCCAGCAGCTTCAGTAGGTCTGGAAACACCATATATTTT. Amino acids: CASSFSRSGNTIYF.

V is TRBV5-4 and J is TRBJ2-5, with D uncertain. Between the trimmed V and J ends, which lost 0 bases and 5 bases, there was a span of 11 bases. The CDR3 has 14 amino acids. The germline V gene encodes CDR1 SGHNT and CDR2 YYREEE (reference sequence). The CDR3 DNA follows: TGTGCCAGCAGCTTGGCTCAGGTTGGGGAGACCCAGTACTTC. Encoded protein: CASSLAQVGETQYF.

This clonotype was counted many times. The CDR3 coding sequence is TGCAGTGCTAGGGCGTTCCGGAAGAACAATGAGCAGTTCTTC. Residues: CSARAFRKNNEQFF. The J gene is TRBJ2-1, the V gene TRBV20-1; no reliable D call. This CDR3 is built from 14 residues. Germline V gene lookup returns CDR1 DFQATT and CDR2 SNEGSKA (reference sequence). V lost 3 bases to trimming and J lost 5 bases, with 14 bases between them.

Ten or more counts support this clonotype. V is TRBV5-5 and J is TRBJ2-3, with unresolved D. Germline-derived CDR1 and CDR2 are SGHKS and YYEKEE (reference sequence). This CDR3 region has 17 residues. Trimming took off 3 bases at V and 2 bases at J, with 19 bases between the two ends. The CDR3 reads CASSSYGSSSYTDTQYF. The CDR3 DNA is TGTGCCAGCAGCTCCTACGGATCATCCTCCTACACAGATACGCAGTATTTT.

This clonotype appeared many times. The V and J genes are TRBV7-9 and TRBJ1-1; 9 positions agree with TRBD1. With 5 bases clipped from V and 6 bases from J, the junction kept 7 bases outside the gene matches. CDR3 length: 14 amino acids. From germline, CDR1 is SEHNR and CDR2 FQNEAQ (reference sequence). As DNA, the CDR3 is TGTGCCAGCAGCGTCACAGGGGGCAGGGCTGAAGCTTTCTTT. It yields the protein CASSVTGGRAEAFF.

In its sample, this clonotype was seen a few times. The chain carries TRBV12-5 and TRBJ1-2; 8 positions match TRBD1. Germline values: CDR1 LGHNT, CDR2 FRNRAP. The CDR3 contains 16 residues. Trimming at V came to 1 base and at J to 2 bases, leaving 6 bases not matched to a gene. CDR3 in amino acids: CASGLGGDRTNYGYTF. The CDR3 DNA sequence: TGTGCTAGTGGTTTGGGGGGGGACAGGACCAACTATGGCTACACCTTC.

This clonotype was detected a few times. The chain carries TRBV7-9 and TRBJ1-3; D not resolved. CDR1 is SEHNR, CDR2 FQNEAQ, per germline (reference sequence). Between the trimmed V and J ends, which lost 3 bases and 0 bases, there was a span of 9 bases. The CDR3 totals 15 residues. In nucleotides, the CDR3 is TGTGCCAGCAGCTTTGGAGAGAGCTCTGGAAACACCATATATTTT. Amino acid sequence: CASSFGESSGNTIYF.